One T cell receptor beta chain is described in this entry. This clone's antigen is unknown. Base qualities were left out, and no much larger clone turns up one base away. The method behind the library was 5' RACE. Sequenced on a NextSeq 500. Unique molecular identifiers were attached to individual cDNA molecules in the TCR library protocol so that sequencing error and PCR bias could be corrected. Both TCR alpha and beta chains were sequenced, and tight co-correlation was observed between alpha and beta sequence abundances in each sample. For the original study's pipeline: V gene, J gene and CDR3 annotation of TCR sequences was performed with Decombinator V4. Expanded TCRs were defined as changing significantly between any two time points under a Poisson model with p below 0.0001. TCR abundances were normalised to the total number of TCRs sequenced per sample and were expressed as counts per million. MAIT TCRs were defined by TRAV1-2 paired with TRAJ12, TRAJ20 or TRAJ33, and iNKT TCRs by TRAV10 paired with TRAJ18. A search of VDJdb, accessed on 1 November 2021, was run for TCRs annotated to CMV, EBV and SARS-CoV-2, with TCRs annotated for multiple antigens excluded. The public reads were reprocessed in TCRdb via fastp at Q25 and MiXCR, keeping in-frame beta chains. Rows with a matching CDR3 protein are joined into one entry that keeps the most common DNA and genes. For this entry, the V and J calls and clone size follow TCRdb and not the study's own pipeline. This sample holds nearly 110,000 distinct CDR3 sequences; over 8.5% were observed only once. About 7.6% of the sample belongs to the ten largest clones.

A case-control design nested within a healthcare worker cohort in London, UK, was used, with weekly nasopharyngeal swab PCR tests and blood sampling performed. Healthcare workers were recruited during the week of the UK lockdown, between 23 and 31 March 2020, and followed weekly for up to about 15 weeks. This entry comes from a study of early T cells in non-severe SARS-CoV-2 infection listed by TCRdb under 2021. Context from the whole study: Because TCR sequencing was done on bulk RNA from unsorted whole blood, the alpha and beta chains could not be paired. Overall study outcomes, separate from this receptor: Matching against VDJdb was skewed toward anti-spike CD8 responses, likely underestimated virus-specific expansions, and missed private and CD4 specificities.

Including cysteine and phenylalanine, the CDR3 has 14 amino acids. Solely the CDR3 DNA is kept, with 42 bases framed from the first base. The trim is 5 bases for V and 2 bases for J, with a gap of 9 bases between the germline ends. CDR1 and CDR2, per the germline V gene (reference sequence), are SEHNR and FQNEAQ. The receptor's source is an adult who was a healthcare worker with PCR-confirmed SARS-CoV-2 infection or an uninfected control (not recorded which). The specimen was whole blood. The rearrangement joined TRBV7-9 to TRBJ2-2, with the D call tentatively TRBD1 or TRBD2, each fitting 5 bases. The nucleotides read TGTGCCAGCAGCGGGACCTTTAACACCGGGGAGCTGTTTTTT. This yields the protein CASSGTFNTGELFF.